This passage covers 15 T cell receptor beta chains from one sample sequenced in a study of monozygotic twins with inflammatory bowel disease. TCRdb re-called the 5' RACE reads and catalogs CDR3 proteins one per entry, DNA excluded. This table holds 330,000 or so distinct CDR3 sequences. The source material was blood. The receptor source for this set is a human donor with ulcerative colitis or Crohn's disease, or a healthy co-twin of an affected twin (not recorded which).

The rearrangement links TRBV12-3 or TRBV12-4 to TRBJ1-2; TCRdb designates TRBD1, a call that cannot be tested without DNA. This CDR3 has 15 amino acids. The CDR3 loop reads CASSPLGQGIGGYTF.

This chain links TRBV5-1 with TRBJ1-1; the TRBD1 assignment by TCRdb is unverifiable without DNA. CDR3 length equals 15 residues. CDR1 and CDR2 from the germline V gene are SGHRS and YFSETQ. CDR3 region: CASSNGQGLNTEAFF.

The rearrangement joins TRBV2 to TRBJ2-3; checking the TCRdb D call of TRBD2 is not possible without DNA. Germline CDR1 reads SNHLY; CDR2 reads FYNNEI. This CDR3 comprises 20 residues. CDR3 residues: CASSETRGGPWVWGTDTQYF.

V and J are TRBV20-1 and TRBJ2-2; TCRdb names TRBD2, which stays unverified in the absence of DNA. CDR1 and CDR2 (germline): DFQATT, SNEGSKA (reference sequence). The CDR3 has 15 amino acids. The CDR3 loop reads CSARVSGANTGELFF.

The chain couples TRBV5-6 to TRBJ2-1; TCRdb outputs TRBD1, but without DNA this stays unchecked. From germline, CDR1 is SGHDT and CDR2 YYEEEE. The CDR3 has 17 residues. This chain's CDR3 is CASSLASGGPSNNEQFF.

The chain couples TRBV28 to TRBJ2-7. Germline CDR1 is MDHEN and CDR2 is SYDVKM. This CDR3 region has 14 residues. The CDR3 spells CASAVASPLYEQYF.

This chain joins TRBV2 and TRBJ2-1; TCRdb reports TRBD2, a call that lacks DNA to check it against. Per germline, CDR1 SNHLY and CDR2 FYNNEI. CDR3 length: 13 amino acids. The CDR3 protein is CASSGQAGGSQFF.

The V and J genes are TRBV4-1 and TRBJ2-2; TCRdb's D call of TRBD2 is untestable without DNA. Germline V CDR1 and CDR2: MGHRA, YSYEKL. The CDR3 runs to 17 residues. This CDR3 is CASSQLGSHPNTGELFF.

This chain uses TRBV27 with TRBJ2-2; TCRdb's D gene call, TRBD2, goes unchecked for lack of DNA. Germline lookup yields CDR1 MNHEY and CDR2 SMNVEV (reference sequence). This CDR3 has 16 residues. CDR3 sequence: CASSFRGRADTGELFF.

The rearrangement joins TRBV6-2 or TRBV6-3 to TRBJ2-1; TCRdb names TRBD2, which stays unverified in the absence of DNA. This CDR3 has 12 residues. The V gene's germline CDR1 is MNHEY and CDR2 SVGEGT. This chain's CDR3 is CASSQDPGEQFF.

V and J are TRBV20-1 and TRBJ1-3; TCRdb outputs TRBD1, but without DNA this stays unchecked. The CDR3 has 16 amino acids. In germline, CDR1 is DFQATT, CDR2 SNEGSKA (reference sequence). CDR3 in amino acids: CSAAAGDRAAGNTIYF.

The chain couples TRBV28 to TRBJ2-2; TCRdb returns TRBD1, unconfirmable since there is no DNA. Germline V gene sequence: CDR1 MDHEN, CDR2 SYDVKM. The CDR3 totals 16 residues. CDR3 sequence: CASSSPGTGDTGELFF.

V usage is TRBV15 and J usage is TRBJ1-5. This CDR3 has 12 residues. Germline CDR1 LNHNV, CDR2 YYDKDF (reference sequence). The CDR3 is CATSRTDQPQHF.

The genes are TRBV19 and TRBJ2-1; TCRdb reports TRBD1, a call that lacks DNA to check it against. The CDR3 runs 13 residues. CDR1 is LNHDA and CDR2 is SQIVND in the germline V gene (reference sequence). The CDR3: CASSLQGAGEQFF. Looking up the rest from reference TRBV19 and TRBJ2-1 gives the full variable domain: DGGITQSPKYLFRKEGQNVTLSCEQNLNHDAMYWYRQDPGQGLRLIYYSQIVNDFQKGDIAEGYSVSREKKESFPLTVTSAQKNPTAFYLCASSLQGAGEQFFGPGTRLTVL.

The CDR3 loop reads CASSSLGTRVGSSYNSPLHF. The J gene is TRBJ1-6, the V gene TRBV6-2 or TRBV6-3; TCRdb reports TRBD1, a call that lacks DNA to check it against. The CDR3 loop spans 20 amino acids. CDR1 and CDR2 from the germline V gene are MNHEY and SVGEGT.